The entry that follows covers one T cell receptor beta chain sequence. Per the original methods: Estimation of nucleated cell counts was performed using reference gene primer amplification. Repertoires were generated with immunoSEQ multiplex PCR, while TCRdb's copy carries only in-frame clones and drops some. That table supplies the V and J calls and clone size; D and trimming were determined from the DNA. The sample shows approximately 400,000 clones, more than 65% of them seen only once. Germline CDR1 LNHDA, CDR2 SQIVND (reference sequence). V was pared by 3 bases and J by 4 bases, with 11 bases between. CDR3 length: 14 amino acids. This sample stems from a study of blood T cell repertoires in COVID-19. Study details: Samples representing acute and convalescent COVID-19 were sourced from the United States, Italy and Spain. T cells, B-cell-depleted T cells, or PBMCs supplied cDNA or gDNA.

This chain connects TRBV19 to TRBJ2-3; a possible D gene is TRBD2 (5 bases). This sequence originates from a human donor with acute or convalescent COVID-19. The donor label of this sample is uncertain. The sample comprised peripheral blood. The CDR3 loop reads CASSIGGPPDTQYF. The CDR3 nucleotides are TGTGCCAGTAGTATCGGCGGGCCCCCAGATACGCAGTATTTT.